This T cell receptor beta chain was sequenced in a study of blood T cell repertoires in COVID-19. Study-level information: Sites across the United States, Italy and Spain contributed samples from acute and convalescent COVID-19.

V lost 0 bases and J lost 6; bases outside the gene matches: 5. Per the germline V gene, CDR1 is MNHEY and CDR2 is SVGEGT. The CDR3 spans 15 residues. Profiling relied on immunoSEQ multiplex PCR, and the TCRdb table lists in-frame clones only, not all of them. The data hold about 140,000 clones, with almost 85% observed a single time. The sequencing input was peripheral blood. This clonotype originated in a man aged 50 to 59 with acute or convalescent COVID-19. The chain employs TRBV6-2 or TRBV6-3 and TRBJ1-5; 7 bases align to TRBD1. The CDR3 DNA is TGTGCCAGCAGTTACTCAGGGGGCGTGGGTCAGCCCCAGCATTTT. Its translation: CASSYSGGVGQPQHF.